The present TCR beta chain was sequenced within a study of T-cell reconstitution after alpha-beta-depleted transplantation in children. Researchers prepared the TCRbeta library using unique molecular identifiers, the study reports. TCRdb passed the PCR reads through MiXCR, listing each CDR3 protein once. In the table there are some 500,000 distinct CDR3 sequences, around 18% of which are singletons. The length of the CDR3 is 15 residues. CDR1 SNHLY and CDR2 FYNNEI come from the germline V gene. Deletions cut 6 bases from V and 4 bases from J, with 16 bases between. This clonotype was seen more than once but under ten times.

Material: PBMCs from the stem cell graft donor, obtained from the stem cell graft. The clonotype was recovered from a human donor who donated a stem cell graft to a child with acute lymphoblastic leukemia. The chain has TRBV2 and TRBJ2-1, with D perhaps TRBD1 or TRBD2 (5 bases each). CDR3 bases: TGTGCCAGCAGCGACGATGCCGGGACGTACAATGAGCAGTTCTTC. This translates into CASSDDAGTYNEQFF.